What follows describes a single T cell receptor (beta chain). Its antigen remains unknown. This specimen comes from a study of cytotoxic CD8 clonotypes in ibrutinib-treated CLL. Overall study: There were about a dozen relapsed/refractory patients and about 15 treatment-naive patients, and under 18 were IGHV unmutated.

Study-level results: Baseline levels were approached again at progression, after clonality had risen at ibrutinib response. The times at which samples were taken varied between sustained-remission and progressing patients. Baseline-level clonality went beyond age-matched healthy donors and moved in step with circulating CD8+ T-cell counts.

Using immunoSEQ multiplex PCR, the repertoire was profiled, and TCRdb retains in-frame clones only, with some absent. The table includes roughly 250,000 clones, 70% detected once. The source of this sequence is a human donor with chronic lymphocytic leukemia. This specimen was PBMCs, taken after 24 months of ibrutinib treatment.

Written as DNA, the CDR3 is TGCAGCGTGAGGGGAGGACAGGTACAAGAGACCCAGTACTTC. Translated: CSVRGGQVQETQYF. This chain connects TRBV29-1 to TRBJ2-5; D is perhaps TRBD1 (7 bases). Trimming removed 6 bases at V and 2 bases at J, with 16 bases between. Per germline, CDR1 SQVTM and CDR2 ANQGSEA. The CDR3 is made up of 14 amino acids.